These T cell receptor beta chains were read from a single sample in a study of OX40 agonist ivuxolimab in advanced cancers. Only in-frame clones appear in the TCRdb table, and some are missing; sequencing was by immunoSEQ multiplex PCR. The sample records tens of thousands of clones, around 91% being singletons. This material consisted of CD4+ or CD8+ T cells sorted from blood, taken in a trial of the OX40 agonist ivuxolimab. These receptor sequences come from an adult with an advanced solid tumor such as melanoma, head and neck, liver or kidney cancer. Both conserved end residues are part of each CDR3. A D gene is named only where the DNA matches it firmly. Clone size is shown for a subset of rows, as once, few, many or a class of expanded clone.

TRBJ2-7	.	.	13	TRBV6-5	CASSYSRDSEQYF	TGTGCCAGCAGTTACTCGCGGGATAGCGAGCAGTACTTC
TRBJ2-7	.	.	16	TRBV6-6	CASSYSRGWENYEQYF	TGTGCCAGCAGTTACTCGAGGGGCTGGGAGAACTACGAGCAGTACTTC
TRBJ2-5	TRBD2	once	16	TRBV7-9	CASSTPDSGNQETQYF	TGTGCCAGCAGCACTCCAGACAGCGGGAACCAAGAGACCCAGTACTTC
TRBJ2-7	.	.	13	TRBV27	CASSPRRGGEQYF	TGTGCCAGCAGTCCCCGCAGGGGGGGCGAGCAGTACTTC
TRBJ1-1	TRBD1	few	13	TRBV29-1	CSSGQGFNTEAFF	TGCAGCTCGGGACAGGGATTCAACACTGAAGCTTTCTTT
TRBJ2-2	TRBD2	.	15	TRBV13	CASSLLELAGKKLFF	TGTGCCAGCAGCTTATTAGAACTAGCGGGGAAGAAGCTGTTTTTT
TRBJ2-7	TRBD1	once	14	TRBV27	CASSLTGGFYEQYF	TGTGCCAGCAGTTTGACAGGGGGCTTTTACGAGCAGTACTTC
TRBJ1-1	.	once	15	TRBV27	CASSTRTSAGAEAFF	TGTGCCAGCAGCACCCGGACGTCAGCAGGGGCTGAAGCTTTCTTT
TRBJ1-5	.	.	11	TRBV7-6	CASSSGDVKVF	TGTGCCAGCAGCTCGGGGGACGTAAAGGTCTTT
TRBJ1-5	.	.	14	TRBV4-1	CASSLRGGNQPQHF	TGCGCCAGCAGCCTAAGGGGGGGGAACCAGCCCCAGCATTTT
TRBJ1-4	.	.	15	TRBV15	CATSRDRDRNEKLFF	TGTGCCACCAGCAGAGACCGAGATCGAAATGAAAAACTGTTTTTT
TRBJ1-2	TRBD1	.	13	TRBV2	CASNGQALYGYTF	TGTGCCAGCAATGGACAGGCACTCTATGGCTACACCTTC
TRBJ2-3	.	few	14	TRBV30	CAWGLGNIRDTQYF	TGTGCCTGGGGTCTAGGAAACATTAGAGATACGCAGTATTTT
TRBJ1-3	.	.	17	TRBV5-8	CASSFPVTDYSGNTIYF	TGTGCCAGCAGCTTCCCCGTGACAGACTACTCTGGAAACACCATATATTTT
TRBJ2-1	.	.	14	TRBV27	CASLGGGTYNEQFF	TGTGCCAGCCTGGGGGGCGGGACCTACAATGAGCAGTTCTTC
TRBJ2-7	TRBD2	once	15	TRBV5-1	CASSFSTGGSYEQYF	TGCGCCAGCAGCTTTAGTACGGGGGGCTCCTACGAGCAGTACTTC
TRBJ1-1	TRBD1	few	14	TRBV30	CAWSSGQGYTEAFF	TGTGCCTGGAGTTCGGGACAGGGGTACACTGAAGCTTTCTTT
TRBJ2-2	.	.	15	TRBV6-5	CASSYSSGATGELFF	TGTGCCAGCAGTTACTCATCAGGAGCCACCGGGGAGCTGTTTTTT
TRBJ2-6	.	.	12	TRBV2	CATWDGANVLTF	TGTGCCACCTGGGACGGGGCCAACGTCCTGACTTTC
TRBJ2-2	.	.	13	TRBV4-1	CASSQAITGELFF	TGCGCCAGCAGCCAAGCTATCACCGGGGAGCTGTTTTTT
TRBJ1-5	.	.	15	TRBV28	CASSLRQVHNQPQHF	TGTGCCAGCAGTTTGCGGCAGGTCCACAATCAGCCCCAGCATTTT
TRBJ2-1	TRBD2	.	16	TRBV11-2	CASSPQVAGGYNEQFF	TGTGCCAGCAGCCCTCAGGTGGCGGGGGGGTACAATGAGCAGTTCTTC
TRBJ1-1	TRBD1	.	15	TRBV5-4	CATLTGGVMNTEAFF	TGTGCCACCCTCACAGGGGGCGTAATGAACACTGAAGCTTTCTTT
TRBJ1-1	.	once	12	TRBV9	CASSRGNTEAFF	TGTGCCAGCAGCAGAGGGAACACTGAAGCTTTCTTT
TRBJ1-2	.	.	14	TRBV28	CASRQGQGNYGYTF	TGTGCCAGCAGGCAGGGTCAGGGTAACTATGGCTACACCTTC
TRBJ1-5	.	.	14	TRBV10-3	CAISEETSNQPQHF	TGTGCCATCAGTGAAGAAACGAGCAATCAGCCCCAGCATTTT
TRBJ1-5	.	.	14	TRBV6-4	CASGQGAGYQPQHF	TGTGCCAGCGGCCAAGGGGCCGGGTATCAGCCCCAGCATTTT
TRBJ2-2	.	.	13	TRBV5-4	CASSVEGGGELFF	TGTGCCAGCAGCGTCGAAGGGGGCGGGGAGCTGTTTTTT
TRBJ2-1	.	.	12	TRBV5-1	CASSLGPNEQFF	TGCGCCAGCAGCTTGGGGCCCAATGAGCAGTTCTTC
TRBJ2-6	.	.	18	TRBV2	CASSQGAAGYTGANVLTF	TGTGCCAGCAGCCAAGGGGCGGCAGGGTATACTGGGGCCAACGTCCTGACTTTC
TRBJ2-7	.	once	13	TRBV9	CASSAGIGYEQYF	TGTGCCAGCAGCGCGGGGATCGGCTACGAGCAGTACTTC
TRBJ2-3	TRBD2	.	16	TRBV6-5	CASSYFSGGVSDTQYF	TGTGCCAGCAGTTACTTCAGCGGGGGGGTCTCAGATACGCAGTATTTT
TRBJ1-1	.	.	11	TRBV7-9	CASSSGDEAFF	TGTGCCAGCAGCTCCGGCGATGAAGCTTTCTTT
TRBJ2-2	.	.	14	TRBV5-1	CASSGRAGTGELFF	TGCGCCAGCAGCGGAAGGGCCGGTACCGGGGAGCTGTTTTTT
TRBJ2-5	.	.	15	TRBV6-5	CASSYSTGAAETQYF	TGTGCCAGCAGTTACTCGACGGGGGCGGCTGAGACCCAGTACTTC
TRBJ2-7	.	.	16	TRBV4-1	CASSHQGREDEYEQYF	TGCGCCAGCAGCCACCAAGGGCGGGAAGATGAGTACGAGCAGTACTTC
TRBJ2-3	.	.	15	TRBV27	CASSLAASGTDTQYF	TGTGCCAGCTCTCTGGCGGCTAGCGGCACAGATACGCAGTATTTT
TRBJ2-1	.	.	13	TRBV27	CASSLWGNNEQFF	TGTGCCAGCAGTTTATGGGGCAACAATGAGCAGTTCTTC
TRBJ1-1	.	.	14	TRBV28	CASSLGRGGTEAFF	TGTGCCAGCAGTTTAGGAAGGGGGGGTACTGAAGCTTTCTTT
TRBJ2-5	TRBD2	.	16	TRBV19	CASSIRLAGAQETQYF	TGTGCCAGTAGTATACGGCTAGCGGGGGCTCAAGAGACCCAGTACTTC
TRBJ1-1	TRBD1	.	15	TRBV7-9	CASSPPGQANTEAFF	TGTGCCAGCAGCCCGCCGGGACAGGCCAACACTGAAGCTTTCTTT
TRBJ2-3	TRBD2	.	17	TRBV5-6	CASSFWRTRKITDTQYF	TGTGCCAGCAGCTTCTGGCGGACTAGGAAAATCACAGATACGCAGTATTTT
TRBJ1-3	TRBD1	.	15	TRBV6-1	CASSETGGLGNTIYF	TGTGCCAGCAGTGAAACAGGGGGCCTTGGAAACACCATATATTTT
TRBJ2-2	TRBD1	.	16	TRBV7-9	CASSLGQGVDTGELFF	TGTGCCAGCAGCTTAGGACAGGGAGTGGACACCGGGGAGCTGTTTTTT
TRBJ2-2	.	.	15	TRBV5-1	CASSSTVSNTGELFF	TGCGCCAGCAGCTCAACTGTATCGAACACCGGGGAGCTGTTTTTT
TRBJ2-7	.	.	14	TRBV2	CASSEPPRFAEQYF	TGTGCCAGCAGTGAACCGCCCAGGTTCGCCGAGCAGTACTTC